These T cell receptor beta chains were read from a single sample in a study of OX40 agonist ivuxolimab in advanced cancers. Repertoires were generated with immunoSEQ multiplex PCR, while TCRdb's copy carries only in-frame clones and drops some. This table holds roughly 72,000 clones, nearly 90% found once. The sample consisted of CD4+ or CD8+ T cells sorted from blood, taken in a trial of the OX40 agonist ivuxolimab. The receptors here all came from an adult with an advanced solid tumor such as melanoma, head and neck, liver or kidney cancer. CDR3s include the opening cysteine and the closing phenylalanine or tryptophan. The D gene is left open where the match is weak. The listing skips clone size in some rows; elsewhere it reads once, few, many or a size class.

j_call,v_call,clone_size,d_call,cdr3_nt,cdr3_aa
TRBJ1-5,TRBV6-6,-,TRBD1,TGTGCCAGCGGGACAGGGGTGCAGCCCCAGCATTTT,CASGTGVQPQHF
TRBJ2-7,TRBV6-1,-,-,TGTGCCAGCAGTGAAGCACCCAGGGGGGCCTACGAGCAGTACTTC,CASSEAPRGAYEQYF
TRBJ2-3,TRBV5-1,few,TRBD2,TGCGCCAGCAGCTTGGAGGGCGGGGGTAGCACAGATACGCAGTATTTT,CASSLEGGGSTDTQYF
TRBJ2-2,TRBV27,-,-,TGTGCCAGCAGTTTAGCGGGGAACACCGGGGAGCTGTTTTTT,CASSLAGNTGELFF
TRBJ1-6,TRBV9,once,-,TGTGCCAGCAGCGTAGCAGGTTGGGGGAATTCACCCCTCCACTTT,CASSVAGWGNSPLHF
TRBJ2-3,TRBV2,-,-,TGTGCCAGCAGGAGAGTGGGTGCTAGCACAGATACGCAGTATTTT,CASRRVGASTDTQYF
TRBJ2-3,TRBV19,-,TRBD2,TGTGCCAGTAGTAGGACTAGCGGGGGAGGGAGATTCACAGATACGCAGTATTTT,CASSRTSGGGRFTDTQYF
TRBJ2-5,TRBV6-1,-,TRBD2,TGTGCCAGCAGATTTCTAGCGGACCAAGAGACCCAGTACTTC,CASRFLADQETQYF
TRBJ2-3,TRBV19,-,-,TGTGCCAGTGGGCACAGGAGCACAGATACGCAGTATTTT,CASGHRSTDTQYF
TRBJ2-1,TRBV6-6,once,-,TGTGCCAGCAGTTACTCGCAGAGCTCCTACAATGAGCAGTTCTTC,CASSYSQSSYNEQFF
TRBJ1-2,TRBV4-2,-,-,TGTGCCAGCAGCCAAGGCCCGACGGGGAGCGGCTACACCTTC,CASSQGPTGSGYTF
TRBJ2-5,TRBV5-1,-,-,TGCGCCAGCAGCTTCGCCGGAGCTGAAGAGACCCAGTACTTC,CASSFAGAEETQYF